This T cell receptor beta chain derives from a study of human T cells and chemical hapten exposure (dated by TCRdb to about 2021). Some background on the complete study: For sensitization, 2% DPC in acetone was applied to a 2 cm by 2 cm area of upper inner arm skin. Patients additionally received weekly therapeutic DPC doses to the scalp throughout the roughly 25-week study period. Patch testing was performed on the upper back with Finn chambers containing 0.01% DPC, and the patch tests were scored after 6 days according to International Contact Dermatitis Research Group standards. The patient cohort, mostly female, included alopecia areata with under or over 50% scalp involvement, alopecia totalis and alopecia universalis. Libraries were pooled for sequencing, and variation in per-sample TCR yields was attributed mainly to small differences in library volumes within the pool. In alopecia patients, the study followed how the peripheral blood TCR repertoire changed in vivo over primary and secondary sensitization to diphenylcyclopropenone (DPC), a hapten. Patient blood was sampled pre-sensitization (week 0) and at 2, 6 and about 24 weeks after DPC sensitization. For TCR sequencing, blood came from about 29 alopecia patients at anywhere from one to four time points (pre-sensitization, 2, 6 and 24 weeks). Study-wide conclusions, independent of this receptor: The number of PT1 expanded TCRs positively correlated with patch test score, significant at thresholds 8, 16 and 32 but not 4. DPC sensitization did not change the number of TCRs with a frequency above 1 in 1000, and there was no evidence of changes in global repertoire structure. Repeated subsampling changed both the strength of the expansion versus patch-test correlation and the threshold at which that correlation became significant. Significantly more large CDR3 similarity clusters were formed by expanded TCRs than by pre-sensitization or healthy control sets, consistent with antigen-driven responses. Because every patient had alopecia, a presumed autoimmune disease, the patients' immune response might differ from that of healthy individuals.

This clonotype was counted between two and nine times. There is no known antigen for this receptor. No much larger clone exists at a distance of one base, and base qualities are not known. V is pared back by 3 bases and J by 9 bases, with 3 bases lying between the germline termini. CDR3 length: 11 amino acids, cysteine to phenylalanine. Solely the CDR3 DNA is kept, with 33 bases framed from the first base. The time point label, read with the paper, signifies: pre-sensitization, week 0. The treatment or condition label of this sample denotes: therapeutic diphenylcyclopropenone sensitization with weekly scalp DPC. At every patch-test visit, the blood draw took place before the patch test was put on. To be eligible, patients had to be aged 18 to 70, diagnosed with alopecia and judged suitable for DPC therapy, while pregnant patients were excluded. Total RNA was isolated from unfractionated whole blood collected in Tempus Blood RNA tubes.

Receptors were amplified or captured by RACE. Sequenced using a NextSeq 500. During library preparation, unique molecular identifiers were attached to individual cDNA molecules so that TCRs could be counted in a quantitative, reproducible way. Both TCR alpha and TCR beta chains were sequenced from each blood RNA sample. The authors' analysis ran thus. A median of about 89,000 TCRs per sample was observed, with a range of 23,224 to 690,600. The Decombinator software suite was used to annotate V, J and CDR3 in the TCR reads. To make PS versus PT1 abundance plots, every sample was subsampled to the same number of TCRs (28,000). TCRs were defined as expanded if absent before sensitization and observed at least eight times at the 2-week time point. TCRdb itself trimmed the public reads at Q25 with fastp, ran MiXCR and retained productive beta chains. Every entry covers one CDR3 protein and lists the most common genes and DNA from its rows. For this entry, the V and J calls and clone size follow TCRdb and not the study's own pipeline. The sample yields 300,000 to 450,000 distinct CDR3 sequences; approximately 5% were counted once. The top ten hold 2.5% to 3% of the sample.

Specimen: whole blood, collected in connection with sensitization to the hapten diphenylcyclopropenone (DPC). This receptor was taken from a woman between 50 and 59 years old with alopecia areata. Some clones in this sample may be carry-over from other donors' samples. The receptor chain draws on TRBV12-3 or TRBV12-4 and TRBJ1-6; a confident D gene designation cannot be given. DNA sequence: TGTGCCAGCAGTTTCGGTTCACCCCTCCACTTT. It translates to CASSFGSPLHF.